This TCR beta chain emerged from a study of T cell responses to AZD1222 COVID-19 vaccine. Findings and caveats of the study: Mapped onto spike, vaccine-associated CD4 TCRs spanned it and were dominant at 160-218 and 743-854. The donors showed a predominance of white British ancestry and of females, with possible underestimation of clonal diversity.

This CDR3 region has 15 residues. Trimming stripped 6 bases from V and 4 bases from J, with 15 bases between. Germline V gives CDR1 MNHEY, CDR2 SVGAGI. This table comes from immunoSEQ multiplex PCR, and its TCRdb copy is limited to in-frame clones, with some not included. The table records more than 70,000 clones, 70% to 90% of them present only once. Samples with a second dose at about 4 or about 12 weeks were pooled together. Comments on this clone: Antigen unknown.

This specimen was peripheral blood, taken 28 days after the second AZD1222 dose. This receptor was taken from an adult who received the AZD1222 COVID-19 vaccine. V and J are TRBV6-5 and TRBJ1-4; possible D gene TRBD1, 5 bases. The CDR3 DNA is TGTGCCAGCAGGGGGACGGGACGGTATAATGAAAAACTGTTTTTT. Amino acids: CASRGTGRYNEKLFF.